A single T cell receptor beta chain is shown here with its context. The antigen is unknown. 13 Jbeta primers and 60 Vbeta primers were used for the PCR. In the authors' workflow: An analysis performed later counted 60 million to 90 million unique TCR beta chains (roughly 11 million of them shared). Profiling relied on immunoSEQ multiplex PCR, and the TCRdb table lists in-frame clones only, not all of them. That table gives V, J and clone size, and the DNA gave D and trimming. The repertoire holds about 170,000 clones, with 79% as singletons. This sample is part of a study of cytomegalovirus exposure and HLA in healthy donors. Findings and limits, study-wide: TCR beta sequences reportedly predicted most subjects' HLA-A and HLA-B alleles accurately.

Material: PBMCs. This TCR derives from a woman between 50 and 59 years old in good health and CMV-seronegative.

CDR3 DNA sequence: TGTGCCAGCAGTACAGGGAACCGGGGCTACACCTTC. This translates into CASSTGNRGYTF. The chain recombines TRBV6-5 with TRBJ1-2; TRBD1 might be the D (6 bases). The CDR3 covers 12 residues. The V gene's germline CDR1 is MNHEY and CDR2 SVGAGI. Trimming removed 5 bases at V and 8 bases at J, with 12 bases between.